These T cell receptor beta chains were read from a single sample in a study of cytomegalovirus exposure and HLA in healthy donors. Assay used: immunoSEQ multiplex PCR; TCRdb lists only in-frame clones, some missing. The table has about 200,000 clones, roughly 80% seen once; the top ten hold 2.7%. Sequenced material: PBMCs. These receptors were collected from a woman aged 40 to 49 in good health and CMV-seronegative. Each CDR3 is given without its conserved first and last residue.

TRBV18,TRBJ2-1,ASSPWGGSYNEQF
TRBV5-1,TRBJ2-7,ASSAPETGGREQY
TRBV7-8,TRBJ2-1,ASTQTSGYNEQF
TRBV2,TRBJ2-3,ASSEWRGQTTDTQY
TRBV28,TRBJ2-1,ASSSTGTSEWDEQF
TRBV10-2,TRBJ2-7,ASSNRAYYEQY
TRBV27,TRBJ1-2,ASSFRRQFYGCT
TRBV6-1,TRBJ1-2,ASRRQKVNYGYT
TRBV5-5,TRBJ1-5,ASSLAFRAGDQPQH
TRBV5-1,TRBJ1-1,ASSFGGLSYTEAF
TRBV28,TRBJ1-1,ASSTPGHQNTEAF
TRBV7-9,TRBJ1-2,ASSLAVGGYGYT
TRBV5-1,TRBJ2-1,ASVPGTRLNNEQF
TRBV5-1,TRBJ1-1,ASSLGWGGVNTEAF
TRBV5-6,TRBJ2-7,ASSYRYEQY
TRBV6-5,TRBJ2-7,ASSSETSGRAEEQY
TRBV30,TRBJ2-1,AWTLAYSYNEQF
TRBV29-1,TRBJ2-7,SVVDGATYEQY
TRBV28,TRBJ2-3,ASSPRLAVLGADTQY
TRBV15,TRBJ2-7,ATSRMAADSYEQY
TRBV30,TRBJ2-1,AWSVDPGGPSHEQF
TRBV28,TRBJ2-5,ASSSSGRARETQY
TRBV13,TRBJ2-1,ASSLASGRAQGNEQF
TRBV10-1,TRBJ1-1,ASSESGHANTEAF
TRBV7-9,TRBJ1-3,ASSLYYRGRFSGNTIY
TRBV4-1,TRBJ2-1,ASSRDVGLAGPSYNEQF
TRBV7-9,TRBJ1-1,ASSPWRGNTEAF
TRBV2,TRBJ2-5,ASSPDEGRGGN
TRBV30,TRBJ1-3,AWNADRLFSGNTIY
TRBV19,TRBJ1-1,ATLGQPNTEAF
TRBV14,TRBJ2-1,ASRPNTDTRLAGGVNEQF
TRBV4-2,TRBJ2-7,ASSQDNRNPSYEQY
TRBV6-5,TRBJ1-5,ASKNLRSNQPQH
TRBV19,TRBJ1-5,ASSRDRLRDNQPQH
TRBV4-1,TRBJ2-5,ASSQDRDGFIETQY
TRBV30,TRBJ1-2,AWTLDSQYGYT
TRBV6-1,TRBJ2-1,ASGGPARGIHNEQF
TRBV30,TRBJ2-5,AFTKAGGPSETQY
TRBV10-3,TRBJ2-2,AISEDLNTGELF
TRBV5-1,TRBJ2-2,ASSLVWQGNTGELF
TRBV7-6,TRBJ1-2,ASSSIRGGTNYGYT
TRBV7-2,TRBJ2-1,ASSPSTLQSSYNEQF
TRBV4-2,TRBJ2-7,ASSQRPGQGYEQY
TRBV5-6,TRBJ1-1,ASSPTPGLLTGSNTEAF
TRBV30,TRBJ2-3,AWSGQISTDTQY
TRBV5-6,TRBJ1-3,ASTHWAYSGNTIY
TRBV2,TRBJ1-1,ASRAGPMNTEAF
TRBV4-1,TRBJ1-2,ASSHPGQGTGYT
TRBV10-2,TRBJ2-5,ASSARTEEETQY
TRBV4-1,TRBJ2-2,ASSRQVGAGGNTGELF